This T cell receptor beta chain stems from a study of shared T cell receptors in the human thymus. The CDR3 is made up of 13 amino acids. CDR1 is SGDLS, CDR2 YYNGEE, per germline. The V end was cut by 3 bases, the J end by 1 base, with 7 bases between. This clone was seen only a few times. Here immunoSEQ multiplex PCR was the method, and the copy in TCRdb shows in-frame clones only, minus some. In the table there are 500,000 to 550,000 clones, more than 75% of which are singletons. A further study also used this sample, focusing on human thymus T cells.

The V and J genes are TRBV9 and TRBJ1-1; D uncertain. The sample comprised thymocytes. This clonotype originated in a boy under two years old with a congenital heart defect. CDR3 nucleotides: TGTGCCAGCAGCGCGGCAGGGAACACTGAAGCTTTCTTT. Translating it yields CASSAAGNTEAFF.